This section outlines one TCR beta chain sequence together with its context. Its antigen is currently unknown. The sample belongs to a study of Ad26.COV2.S vaccination and SARS-CoV-2 variants. General study results and limits: Total responses of T cells may have been underestimated by the analyses of TCR breadth and depth. Comparability of non-spike TCR breadth was observed across vaccine and placebo recipients. People given the vaccine had a wider spike-specific TCR breadth than placebo recipients did.

TCRdb's table, derived via immunoSEQ multiplex PCR, lists solely in-frame clones and lacks some. In the table there are about 140,000 clones, 86% of which are singletons. V was shortened by 5 bases and J by 6 bases, with 17 bases between the two germline ends. This CDR3 is built from 14 residues. The V gene's germline CDR1 is MNHEY and CDR2 SVGEGT. The sequencing used peripheral blood, collected after recovery from COVID-19. This sequence joins TRBV6-2 or TRBV6-3 and TRBJ2-7, with a weak D call TRBD1 (7 bases). This sequence originates from a human donor who had recovered from COVID-19. As DNA, the CDR3 is TGTGCCAGCAGTCGACAGGGATGGAGGGGCGAGCAGTACTTC. Protein product: CASSRQGWRGEQYF.